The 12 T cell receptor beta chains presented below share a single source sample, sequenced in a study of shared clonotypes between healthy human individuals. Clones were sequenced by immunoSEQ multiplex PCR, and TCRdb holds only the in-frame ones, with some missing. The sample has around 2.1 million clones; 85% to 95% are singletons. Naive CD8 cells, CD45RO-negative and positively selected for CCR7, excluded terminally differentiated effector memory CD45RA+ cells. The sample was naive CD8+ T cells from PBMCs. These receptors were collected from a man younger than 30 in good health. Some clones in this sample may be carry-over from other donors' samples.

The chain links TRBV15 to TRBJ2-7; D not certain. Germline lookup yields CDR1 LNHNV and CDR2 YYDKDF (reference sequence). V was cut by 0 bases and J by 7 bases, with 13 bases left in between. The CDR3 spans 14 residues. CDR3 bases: TGTGCCACCAGCAGAGATGGGATCCTACATGAGCAGTACTTC. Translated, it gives CATSRDGILHEQYF.

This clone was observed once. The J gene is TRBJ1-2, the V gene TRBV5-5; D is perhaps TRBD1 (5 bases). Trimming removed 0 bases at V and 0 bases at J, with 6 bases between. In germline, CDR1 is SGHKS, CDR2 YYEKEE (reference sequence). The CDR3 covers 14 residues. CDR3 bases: TGTGCCAGCAGCTTGGGACAGCCTAACTATGGCTACACCTTC. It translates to CASSLGQPNYGYTF.

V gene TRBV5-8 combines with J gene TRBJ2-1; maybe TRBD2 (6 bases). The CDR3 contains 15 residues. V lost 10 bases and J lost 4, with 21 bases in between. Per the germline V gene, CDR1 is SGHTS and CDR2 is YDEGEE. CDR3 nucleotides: TGTGCCCCCTCGAAGCGGGCGGGACGGTACAATGAGCAGTTCTTC. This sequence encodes CAPSKRAGRYNEQFF.

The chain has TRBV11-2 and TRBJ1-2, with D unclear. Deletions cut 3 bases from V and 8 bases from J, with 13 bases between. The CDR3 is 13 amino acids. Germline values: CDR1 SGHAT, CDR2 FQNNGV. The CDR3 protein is CASSLYRTGGYTF. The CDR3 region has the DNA TGTGCCAGCAGCTTGTACAGAACGGGAGGCTACACCTTC.

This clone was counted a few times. The CDR3 here is CASSVAEYNTEAFF. CDR3 nucleotide sequence: TGTGCCAGCAGCGTAGCCGAGTACAACACTGAAGCTTTCTTT. The chain links TRBV9 to TRBJ1-1; D not certain. The CDR3 runs to 14 residues. V lost 0 bases and J 2 bases, leaving 8 bases between the germline ends. Looked up from germline, CDR1 is SGDLS and CDR2 is YYNGEE.

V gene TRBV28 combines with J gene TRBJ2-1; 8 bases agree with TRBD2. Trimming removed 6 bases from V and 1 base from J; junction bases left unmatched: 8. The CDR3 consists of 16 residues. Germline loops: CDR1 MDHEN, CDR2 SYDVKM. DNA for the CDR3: TGTGCCAGCAGCACCGATAGCGGGGCATCCTACAATGAGCAGTTCTTC. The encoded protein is CASSTDSGASYNEQFF.

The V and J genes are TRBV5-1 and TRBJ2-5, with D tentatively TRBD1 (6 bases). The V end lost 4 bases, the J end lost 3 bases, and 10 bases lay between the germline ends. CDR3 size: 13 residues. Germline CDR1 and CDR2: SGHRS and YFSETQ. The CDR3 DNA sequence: TGCGCCAGCAGCGCTCGGACAGAAGAGACCCAGTACTTC. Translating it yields CASSARTEETQYF.

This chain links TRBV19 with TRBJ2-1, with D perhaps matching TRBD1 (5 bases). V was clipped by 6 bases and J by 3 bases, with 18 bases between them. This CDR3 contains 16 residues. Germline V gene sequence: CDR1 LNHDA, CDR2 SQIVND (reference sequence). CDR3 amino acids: CASSHTPGPGYNEQFF. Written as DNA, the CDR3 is TGTGCCAGTAGCCATACCCCAGGGCCCGGCTACAATGAGCAGTTCTTC.

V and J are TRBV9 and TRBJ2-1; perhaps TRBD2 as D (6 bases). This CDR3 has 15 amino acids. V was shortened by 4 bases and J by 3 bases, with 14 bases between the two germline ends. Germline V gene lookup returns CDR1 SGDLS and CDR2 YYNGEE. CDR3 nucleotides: TGTGCCAGCAGCCCCCGGGACTTTTACTACAATGAGCAGTTCTTC. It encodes CASSPRDFYYNEQFF.

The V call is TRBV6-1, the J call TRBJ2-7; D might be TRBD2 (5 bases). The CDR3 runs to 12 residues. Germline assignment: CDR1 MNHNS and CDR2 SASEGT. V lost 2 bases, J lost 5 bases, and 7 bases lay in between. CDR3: CASSEFGDEQYF. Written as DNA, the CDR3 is TGTGCCAGCAGTGAATTCGGGGACGAGCAGTACTTC.

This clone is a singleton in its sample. For the CDR3, the DNA is TGTGCCTCCGGGACAGATAACACTGAAGCTTTCTTT. Its translation is CASGTDNTEAFF. This rearrangement joins TRBV28 to TRBJ1-1; 7 positions agree with TRBD1. CDR3 length equals 12 residues. V trimming: 11 bases; J trimming: 2 bases; junction bases outside the gene matches: 5. Germline V gives CDR1 MDHEN, CDR2 SYDVKM.

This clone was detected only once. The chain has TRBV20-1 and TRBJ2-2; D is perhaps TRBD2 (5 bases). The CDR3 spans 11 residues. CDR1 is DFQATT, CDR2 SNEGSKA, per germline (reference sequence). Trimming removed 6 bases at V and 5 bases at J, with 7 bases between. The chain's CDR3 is CSATGTGELFF. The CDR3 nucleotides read TGCAGTGCCACGGGGACCGGGGAGCTGTTTTTT.